The T cell receptor beta chain under discussion was sequenced for a study of a mutant IDH1 vaccine in newly diagnosed glioma. Turning to the study itself: There were eight vaccinations for patients, given in weeks 1, 3, 5, 7, 11, 15, 19 and 23. The first vaccination came 4-6 weeks after radiotherapy alone, or with temozolomide cycles. The sex distribution of treated patients was 62.5% male and approximately 40% female, with a mean age of around 40 years. Study results and limitations: It was 85% to 95% of patients that developed vaccine-induced immune responses.

Time point described: week 11, during vaccination. Every vaccine dose comprised 300 ug of mutant IDH1 20-mer peptide plus topical imiquimod. This clone was detected a few times. Its target is unknown. Here immunoSEQ multiplex PCR was the method, and the copy in TCRdb shows in-frame clones only, minus some. This table holds about 120,000 clones, roughly 88% found once. Trimming cost V 0 bases and J 1 base, with 0 bases left between them. This CDR3 region has 13 residues. In germline, CDR1 is MNHEY, CDR2 SMNVEV (reference sequence). This receptor was taken from a woman aged 45-65 years with glioma. The chain links TRBV27 to TRBJ2-2; D remains ambiguous. This specimen consisted of PBMCs, obtained from a glioma patient whose treatment included an IDH1 peptide vaccine. CDR3 loop: CASSLSNTGELFF. CDR3 coding DNA: TGTGCCAGCAGTTTATCGAACACCGGGGAGCTGTTTTTT.